This T cell receptor (beta chain) was profiled in a study of T cell responses to AZD1222 COVID-19 vaccine. Whole-study context: Second-dose intervals of approximately 4 or approximately 12 weeks were pooled.

A remark on this clone: The antigen remains unidentified.

Study observations and caveats: Mostly white British, mostly female donors; authors suggested clonal diversity may be underestimated. Receipt of two AZD1222 doses was followed by a rise in Spike-specific TCR breadth and depth.

TCRdb's copy holds only in-frame clones and misses some; the assay was immunoSEQ multiplex PCR. The table lists tens of thousands of clones, roughly 84% of them singletons. Germline V gene lookup returns CDR1 WSHSY and CDR2 SAAADI. Trimming at V came to 7 bases and at J to 4 bases, leaving 4 bases not matched to a gene. The CDR3 extends over 13 amino acids. The clonotype originates from an adult in good health. Sample: peripheral blood, taken on day 0 of AZD1222 vaccination. V is TRBV10-2 and J is TRBJ2-7; 10 bases fit TRBD2. The CDR3 spells CASIPGLAYEQYF. The DNA of the CDR3 is TGCGCCAGCATCCCGGGACTAGCGTACGAGCAGTACTTC.